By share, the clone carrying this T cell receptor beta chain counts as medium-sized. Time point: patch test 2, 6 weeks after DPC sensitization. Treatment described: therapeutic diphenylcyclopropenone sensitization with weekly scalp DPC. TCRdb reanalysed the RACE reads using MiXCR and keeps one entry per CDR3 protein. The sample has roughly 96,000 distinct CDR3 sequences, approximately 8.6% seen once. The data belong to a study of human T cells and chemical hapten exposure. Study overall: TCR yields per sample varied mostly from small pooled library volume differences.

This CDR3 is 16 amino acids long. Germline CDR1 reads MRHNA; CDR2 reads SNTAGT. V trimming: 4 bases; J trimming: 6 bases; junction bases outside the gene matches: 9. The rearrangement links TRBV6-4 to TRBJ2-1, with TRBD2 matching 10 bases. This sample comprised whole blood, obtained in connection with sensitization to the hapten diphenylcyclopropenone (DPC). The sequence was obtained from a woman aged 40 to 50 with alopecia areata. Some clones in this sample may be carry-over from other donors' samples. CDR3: CASSATSGNPSNEQFF. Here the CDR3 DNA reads TGTGCCAGCAGTGCTACTAGCGGGAACCCATCCAATGAGCAGTTCTTC.